Presented here are 26 T cell receptor beta chains from one specimen sequenced in a study of tissue T cells after allogeneic stem cell transplantation. Time point of the sample: mouse harvest day 14 after allogeneic transplant. Mouse grafts combined 10^7 T-cell-depleted bone marrow cells with 10^6 splenic CD5+ T cells. Here immunoSEQ multiplex PCR was the method, and the copy in TCRdb shows in-frame clones only, minus some. The repertoire consists of 7,500 to 8,000 clones, with roughly a third occurring once and the leading ten covering more than 6%. Source material: skin. Every receptor here comes from a female BALB/c mouse given C57BL/6 T cells with graft-versus-host disease after an allogeneic hematopoietic cell transplant.

Note on this clone: Gene names are the mouse ones. The read is 1 residue too short to cover the CDR3 end, so that end is filled in from the germline J gene. V is TRBV26 and J is TRBJ1-6; D not resolved. Being an ORF, TRBJ1-6 has a function that is uncertain. The CDR3 is 13 residues long. With 2 bases removed from V and 11 bases from J, the gap between germline ends came to 10 bases. CDR1 is KGHPV and CDR2 is FQNQEV in the germline V gene (reference sequence). The chain's CDR3 is CASSLPGGAPLYF. The sequenced part of the CDR3 DNA is TGTGCCAGCAGTCTGCCAGGCGGGGCGCCCCTCTAC.

This clone rates as medium-sized (0.01 to 0.1%). Genes and germline come from the mouse. The read ends 1 residue shy of where the CDR3 ends; the end is completed using the germline J gene. The chain combines TRBV23 with TRBJ2-5; TRBD1, as called in the table, went unchecked against the DNA. The length of the CDR3 is 14 residues. Germline assignment: CDR1 KGHTA and CDR2 FQNQQP. Incomplete CDR3 DNA: TGCTCCAGCAGCCGGGACAGGGGAAGGGGCACCCAGTAC. This sequence encodes CSSSRDRGRGTQY. The full-length CDR3 reads as CSSSRDRGRGTQYF.

Note on this clone: The listed genes are named as in mouse. Coverage ceases 1 residue before the CDR3 finishes, and the germline J gene fills in the end. The chain has TRBV23 and TRBJ2-1; the table gives TRBD2 as D, unverified against the DNA. CDR1 and CDR2 from the germline V gene are KGHTA and FQNQQP. The CDR3 runs 16 residues. Incomplete CDR3 DNA: TGCTCCAGCAGTCCTCGGGACTGGGGGGGGTATGCTGAGCAGTTC. Translation gives CSSSPRDWGGYAEQF. The CDR3 as a whole reads CSSSPRDWGGYAEQFF.

This clone is deemed medium-sized (0.01 to 0.1%). Any gene name here is a mouse gene name. The read is 1 residue too short to cover the CDR3 end, so that end is filled in from the germline J gene. The J gene is TRBJ2-3, the V gene TRBV3, with 8 bases that match TRBD1. The CDR3 length is 13 residues. The trim removed 3 bases at V and 6 bases at J, leaving 2 bases unmatched. Germline V gene data show CDR1 as SNHLY and CDR2 as FYNGKV (reference sequence). The covered CDR3 bases are TGTGCCAGCAGCTTCAGGGGGCGGGAAACGCTGTAT. Protein sequence: CASSFRGRETLY. The entire CDR3 is CASSFRGRETLYF.

In its sample, this clone is medium-sized. Gene names are the mouse ones. The read halts 1 residue ahead of the CDR3 end, with the missing end drawn from the germline J gene. V usage is TRBV5 and J usage is TRBJ1-4, with D possibly TRBD1 on 5 matching bases. The CDR3 sequence is 15 residues long. The V and J ends lost 1 base and 0 bases respectively, with 6 bases between them. Germline V CDR1 and CDR2: LGHNA, YNLKQL (reference sequence). The sequenced part of the CDR3 DNA is TGTGCCAGCAGCCAAGGGGGCGTTTCCAACGAAAGATTATTT. Its protein product is CASSQGGVSNERLF. The full-length CDR3 reads as CASSQGGVSNERLFF.

In regard to this clone: Gene and germline names: mouse. The DNA ends 1 residue before the CDR3 does, and the rest of the CDR3 is filled in from the germline J gene. The rearrangement links TRBV26 to TRBJ2-5; a weak D match, TRBD1 (5 bases). The CDR3 covers 12 residues. Germline loops: CDR1 KGHPV, CDR2 FQNQEV (reference sequence). V was clipped by 6 bases and J by 7 bases, with 11 bases between them. The DNA read from the CDR3 is TGTGCCAGCAGCCTTCAGGGAAACACCCAGTAC. Translated, it gives CASSLQGNTQY. The complete CDR3 sequence is CASSLQGNTQYF. Combining the CDR3 with reference TRBV26 and TRBJ2-5 gives the whole variable domain NSKVIQTPRYLVKGQGQKAKMRCIPEKGHPVVFWYQQNKNNEFKFLINFQNQEVLQQIDMTEKRFSAECPSNSPCSLEIQSSEAGDSALYLCASSLQGNTQYFGPGTRLLVL.

Concerning this clone itself: The listed genes are named as in mouse. With the read ending 1 residue before the CDR3 end, the germline J gene is used to fill in that end. The chain recombines TRBV23 with TRBJ2-7. Germline assignment: CDR1 KGHTA and CDR2 FQNQQP. The CDR3 covers 14 residues. The DNA read from the CDR3 is TGCTCCAGCAGTCCACAAAGGAGCTCCTATGAACAGTAC. Its protein is CSSSPQRSSYEQY. The whole CDR3 region reads CSSSPQRSSYEQYF.

Regarding this clone: Gene names follow the mouse nomenclature. The read ends 1 residue shy of where the CDR3 ends; the end is completed using the germline J gene. V and J are TRBV31 and TRBJ2-7; 13 bases line up with TRBD2. Germline V gives CDR1 GKSSPN, CDR2 SITVG. The CDR3 contains 15 residues. Trimming cost V 2 bases and J 4 bases; bases outside gene matches: 5. The DNA read from the CDR3 is TGTGCCTGGAGTAAGGGACTGGGGGGGAGATATGAACAGTAC. It codes for CAWSKGLGGRYEQY. The complete CDR3 sequence is CAWSKGLGGRYEQYF.

This clone is labeled as medium-sized. The genes are named according to mouse. The CDR3 is cut off 1 residue early in the read; its end comes from the germline J gene. This chain links TRBV20 with TRBJ2-7; D is unresolved. This CDR3 has 11 residues. Germline CDR1 is GFQATS and CDR2 is STVNSAI. V lost 1 base and J 4 bases, leaving 5 bases between the germline ends. This chain's CDR3 is CGARVRYEQYF. The CDR3 bases that were read are TGTGGTGCTAGGGTCAGGTATGAACAGTAC.

To note about this clone: Here the gene names and germline are mouse. The CDR3 goes on 1 residue after the read ends, and that part is filled in from the germline J gene. The chain carries TRBV3 and TRBJ1-1; a weak D match, TRBD1 (5 bases). Germline V gene data show CDR1 as SNHLY and CDR2 as FYNGKV (reference sequence). The CDR3 spans 15 residues. The V and J ends lost 1 base and 0 bases respectively, with 9 bases between them. CDR3 region: CASSLVSTANTEVFF. CDR3 DNA, as far as it was read: TGTGCCAGCAGCTTAGTATCGACAGCAAACACAGAAGTCTTC.

In this sample, this clone is large. Gene and germline names: mouse. The read ends 1 residue before the CDR3 terminus; that terminus is restored from the germline J gene. The V call is TRBV1, the J call TRBJ2-1, with 9 positions matching TRBD2. V lost 0 bases and J lost 3; bases outside the gene matches: 0. CDR1 is NSQYPW and CDR2 is LRSPGD in the germline V gene (reference sequence). The CDR3 extends over 15 amino acids. CDR3 region: CTCSADWGGYAEQFF. CDR3 DNA, as far as it was read: TGCACCTGCAGTGCAGACTGGGGGGGCTATGCTGAGCAGTTC. Using reference TRBV1 and TRBJ2-1 for the parts outside the CDR3, the full variable domain is VTLLEQNPRWRLVPRGQAVNLRCILKNSQYPWMSWYQQDLQKQLQWLFTLRSPGDKEVKSLPGADYLATRVTDTELRLQVANMSQGRTLYCTCSADWGGYAEQFFGPGTRLTVL.

This clone was counted a few times. Mouse gene names apply. The sequence runs out 1 residue before the end of the CDR3; the remainder is reconstructed from the germline J gene. The chain has TRBV15 and TRBJ2-7; the match to TRBD2 covers 8 bases. The junction had 2 bases not matched to a gene; V was cut back by 2 bases and J by 2 bases. Germline CDR1 is SGHND and CDR2 is FRSKSL. This CDR3 contains 14 residues. The sequenced CDR3 bases are TGTGCCAGCAGTTTAAACTGGGGGCCCTATGAACAGTAC. Translated: CASSLNWGPYEQY. Given in full, the CDR3 is CASSLNWGPYEQYF.

With respect to this clone: Each gene name is a mouse one. The read is 1 residue too short to cover the CDR3 end, so that end is filled in from the germline J gene. The rearrangement joins TRBV26 to TRBJ2-7; 8 bases map to TRBD1. CDR3 length: 14 amino acids. The germline V gene has CDR1 KGHPV and CDR2 FQNQEV (reference sequence). J was trimmed by 2 bases and V by 4 bases; bases with no gene match: 4. Here the CDR3 reads CASSRQGRTYEQYF. The CDR3 DNA, read in part, is TGTGCCAGCAGTCGACAGGGGAGGACCTATGAACAGTAC.

For this clone: The gene names here belong to mouse. With the read ending 1 residue before the CDR3 end, the germline J gene is used to fill in that end. The J gene is TRBJ1-3, the V gene TRBV16; D is unresolved. The CDR3 is 14 amino acids. Trimming removed 0 bases from V and 0 bases from J, with 3 bases in between. Germline V CDR1 and CDR2: SGHSA, FRNQAP. The CDR3 protein is CASSLDNSGNTLYF. The covered CDR3 bases are TGTGCAAGCAGCTTAGACAATTCTGGAAATACGCTCTAT.

Of note for this clone: Germline and genes: mouse. The read terminates 1 residue before the CDR3 end, so the remaining end is supplied by the germline J gene. J is TRBJ1-3 and V is TRBV24, with D unresolved. The V and J ends lost 0 bases and 0 bases respectively, with 6 bases between them. CDR1 KGHTA and CDR2 FRNEEI come from the germline V gene. The CDR3 sequence is 15 residues long. CDR3 region: CASSLYAGSGNTLYF. CDR3 bases read: TGTGCCAGCAGTCTGTATGCAGGTTCTGGAAATACGCTCTAT.

This clone was counted a few times. Gene names are the mouse ones. The covered CDR3 bases are TGCACCTGCAGTGGGGGTGGGGGTGAACAGTAC. It codes for CTCSGGGGEQY. The entire CDR3 protein is CTCSGGGGEQYF. The J gene is TRBJ2-7, the V gene TRBV1; D is perhaps TRBD2 (6 bases). The CDR3 is cut off 1 residue early in the read; its end comes from the germline J gene. CDR1 is NSQYPW, CDR2 LRSPGD, per germline (reference sequence). This CDR3 has 12 residues. The V gene lost 4 bases and the J gene lost 6 bases, with 10 bases spanning the gap.

In regard to this clone: Gene names denote mouse genes. The read falls 1 residue short of the CDR3 end, and the missing part is taken from the germline J gene. The V call is TRBV26, the J call TRBJ2-1, with TRBD1 matching over 7 bases. After removal of 4 bases from V and 4 bases from J, the junction contained 1 base not matched to a gene. The CDR3 totals 13 residues. Germline V gene data show CDR1 as KGHPV and CDR2 as FQNQEV (reference sequence). The CDR3 reads CASSRQGYAEQFF. The CDR3 DNA, read in part, is TGTGCCAGCAGTCGACAGGGTTATGCTGAGCAGTTC.

In regard to this clone: Germline and genes here are mouse. The read terminates 1 residue before the CDR3 end, so the remaining end is supplied by the germline J gene. V usage is TRBV3 and J usage is TRBJ2-5, with 8 bases aligning to TRBD2. The trim removed 5 bases at V and 5 bases at J, leaving 3 bases unmatched. Germline CDR1 and CDR2: SNHLY and FYNGKV (reference sequence). This CDR3 region has 13 residues. CDR3 in amino acids: CASSVLGGDTQYF. CDR3 DNA, as far as it was read: TGTGCCAGCAGCGTGCTGGGGGGAGACACCCAGTAC.

Regarding this clone: Gene names and germline refer to mouse. The CDR3 extends 1 residue past the end of the read, so its final part is completed from the germline J gene. V is TRBV26 and J is TRBJ2-4; no reliable D call. The V gene lost 0 bases and the J gene lost 4 bases, with 8 bases spanning the gap. CDR1 and CDR2 from the germline V gene are KGHPV and FQNQEV (reference sequence). The CDR3 loop spans 14 amino acids. The DNA read from the CDR3 is TGTGCCAGCAGTCTGTCGACGGCAGAAAACACCTTGTAC. Translation gives CASSLSTAENTLY. The CDR3 reads in full as CASSLSTAENTLYF.

This clone has only a few counts. Gene labels here are mouse ones. The read ends 1 residue early relative to the CDR3; the germline J gene fills the gap. This rearrangement joins TRBV13-1 to TRBJ1-5; possibly TRBD1 for D (5 bases). In germline, CDR1 is NSHNY, CDR2 SYGAGN. The CDR3 is 14 amino acids. Trimming cost V 4 bases and J 2 bases, with 10 bases left between them. The DNA read from the CDR3 is TGTGCCAGCAGTCCCGGCAGGGACAACCAGGCTCCGCTT. This encodes CASSPGRDNQAPL. The full-length CDR3 reads as CASSPGRDNQAPLF.

This clone was detected only a few times. The gene names here belong to mouse. The CDR3 extends 1 residue past the end of the read, so its final part is completed from the germline J gene. V and J are TRBV26 and TRBJ2-7; tentative D call: TRBD1 (6 bases). The V end lost 4 bases, the J end lost 0 bases, and 10 bases lay between the germline ends. The V gene's germline CDR1 is KGHPV and CDR2 FQNQEV (reference sequence). The CDR3 runs 14 residues. The CDR3 DNA, read in part, is TGTGCCAGCAGTCCACAGGGTAGCTCCTATGAACAGTAC. Translated: CASSPQGSSYEQY. The complete CDR3 protein is CASSPQGSSYEQYF.

Concerning this clone: Gene names are mouse gene names. The read comes to an end 1 residue before the CDR3 does, leaving the germline J gene to fill in the end. The rearrangement links TRBV2 to TRBJ2-3; 8 bases fit TRBD2. The CDR3 totals 15 residues. V was pared by 2 bases and J by 0 bases, with 1 base of the junction left unmatched. CDR1 is LGHNA and CDR2 is YSYQKL in the germline V gene. The covered CDR3 bases are TGTGCCAGCAGCCAAACTGGGGGTAGTGCAGAAACGCTGTAT. Translating gives CASSQTGGSAETLY. The full-length CDR3 reads as CASSQTGGSAETLYF.

For this clone: The gene symbols are mouse symbols. The read terminates 1 residue before the CDR3 end, so the remaining end is supplied by the germline J gene. The rearrangement uses TRBV12-2 and TRBJ2-4, with a possible D match to TRBD1 (5 bases). This CDR3 comprises 14 residues. Germline values: CDR1 SGHLS, CDR2 HYDKME. The V end was cut by 0 bases, the J end by 0 bases, with 6 bases between. This CDR3 is CASSLDRSQNTLYF. The part of the CDR3 DNA that was read is TGTGCCAGCTCTCTCGACAGAAGTCAAAACACCTTGTAC.

This clone showed up just once. These gene names are mouse names. The read falls 1 residue short of the CDR3 end, and the missing part is taken from the germline J gene. The chain employs TRBV3 and TRBJ2-5, with D perhaps TRBD1 or TRBD2 (5 bases each). This CDR3 comprises 14 residues. Trimming removed 5 bases from V and 0 bases from J, with 9 bases in between. The germline CDR1 and CDR2 sequences are SNHLY and FYNGKV (reference sequence). CDR3 DNA (partial): TGTGCCAGCAGCCGCCGGGACAACCAAGACACCCAGTAC. Translating it yields CASSRRDNQDTQY. The CDR3 in its entirety is CASSRRDNQDTQYF.

There are a few counts of this clone. Gene names and germline match the mouse. Read sequence stops 1 residue before the CDR3 end, and the germline J gene provides the missing end. The V and J genes are TRBV3 and TRBJ1-3; unclear D gene. This CDR3 is built from 14 residues. From germline, CDR1 is SNHLY and CDR2 FYNGKV (reference sequence). Trimming stripped 1 base from V and 0 bases from J, with 4 bases between. The CDR3: CASSLEGSGNTLYF. Partial CDR3 DNA: TGTGCCAGCAGCTTAGAGGGTTCTGGAAATACGCTCTAT.

This clone is termed medium-sized. Gene names and germline match the mouse. The CDR3 is cut off 1 residue early in the read; its end comes from the germline J gene. J is TRBJ2-7 and V is TRBV26; TRBD1 agrees at 7 bases. The CDR3 consists of 13 residues. Germline CDR1 is KGHPV and CDR2 is FQNQEV (reference sequence). V was pared by 4 bases and J by 4 bases, with 4 bases of the junction left unmatched. Here the CDR3 reads CASSPPGQYEQYF. The CDR3 bases that were read are TGTGCCAGCAGTCCCCCGGGACAGTATGAACAGTAC.